One TCR beta chain is described in this entry. The CDR3 is made up of 16 amino acids. In germline, CDR1 is SGHTA, CDR2 FQGNSA. Deletions cut 5 bases from V and 6 bases from J, with 19 bases between. The sample is drawn from a study of blood T cell repertoires in COVID-19. Study background: COVID-19 samples, acute and convalescent, were from the United States, Italy and Spain. The cDNA or gDNA used as material had been derived from T cells, B-cell-depleted T cells, or PBMCs.

The authors' processing: Quantification of nucleated cells was approximated via reference gene primer amplification. The protocol was immunoSEQ multiplex PCR, while the TCRdb copy is restricted to in-frame clones and leaves out a portion. For V, J and clone size, that table is used; D and trimming come from the DNA. The sample lists 40,000 or so clones, 85% to 90% occurring once. V usage is TRBV7-2 and J usage is TRBJ2-2; possible D gene TRBD1, 5 bases. This TCR derives from a human donor in a cohort sampled during active COVID-19. Specimen: peripheral blood. The CDR3 DNA follows: TGTGCCAGCAGCAGCAATATTCTAGGGGCTGCCGGGGAGCTGTTTTTT. Amino acid sequence: CASSSNILGAAGELFF.